A single sample is the source of the 27 T cell receptor beta chains below, sequenced in a study of CD8 T cells in ankylosing spondylitis. Study-wide findings and caveats: In ankylosing spondylitis blood, a motif of eight highly homologous TCR beta variants appeared characteristic.

TCRdb processed the 5' RACE reads anew with MiXCR; each CDR3 protein has one entry. The repertoire holds hundreds of thousands of distinct CDR3 sequences, with approximately 11% as singletons. These receptors' antigens are unknown. The sequencing sample was made of blood, either unsorted or a sorted T cell fraction (not recorded which). The receptors derive from a male donor with ankylosing spondylitis.

The rearrangement uses TRBV9 and TRBJ2-2; 11 bases match TRBD2. J gave up 3 bases and V 6 bases, and 7 bases lay outside the gene matches. The CDR3 extends over 16 amino acids. Germline values: CDR1 SGDLS, CDR2 YYNGEE. CDR3 DNA sequence: TGTGCCAGCAACAGACTAGCGGGACCCCACACCGGGGAGCTGTTTTTT. This sequence encodes CASNRLAGPHTGELFF. The complete variable domain, with remaining parts taken from reference TRBV9 and TRBJ2-2, reads DSGVTQTPKHLITATGQRVTLRCSPRSGDLSVYWYQQSLDQGLQFLIQYYNGEERAKGNILERFSAQQFPDLHSELNLSSLELGDSALYFCASNRLAGPHTGELFFGEGSRLTVL.

This clonotype has a handful of counts. The gene calls are TRBV5-1 and TRBJ2-5, with D possibly being TRBD1 or TRBD2 (5 bases each). There are 14 residues in the CDR3. V gave up 3 bases and J gave up 5 bases, with 14 bases separating them. Germline CDR1 and CDR2: SGHRS and YFSETQ. CDR3 amino acids: CASSSAGAGETQYF. As DNA, the CDR3 is TGCGCCAGCAGCTCAGCCGGGGCTGGGGAGACCCAGTACTTC.

Only a few counts were recorded for this clonotype. The chain is built from TRBV28 and TRBJ1-1; 7 bases are a match to TRBD1. Germline loops: CDR1 MDHEN, CDR2 SYDVKM. Losses at the gene ends were 7 bases for V and 5 bases for J; bases not matched to a gene: 10. The CDR3 contains 14 residues. Here the CDR3 DNA reads TGTGCCAGCACCGGGGGGACAGTGCGGACTGAAGCTTTCTTT. It codes for CASTGGTVRTEAFF.

The chain is built from TRBV6-1 and TRBJ2-2; 8 nucleotides agree with TRBD2. V lost 5 bases, J lost 5 bases, and 10 bases stayed unmatched. This CDR3 contains 16 residues. Germline V lookup: CDR1 MNHNS, CDR2 SASEGT. CDR3 loop: CASSRGAGGGTGELFF. The CDR3 region has the DNA TGTGCCAGCAGTCGCGGTGCGGGGGGCGGGACCGGGGAGCTGTTTTTT.

This rearrangement joins TRBV7-2 to TRBJ2-2; maybe TRBD2 (6 bases). This CDR3 contains 14 residues. Germline loops: CDR1 SGHTA, CDR2 FQGNSA. With 3 bases removed from V and 6 bases from J, the gap between germline ends came to 11 bases. DNA for the CDR3: TGTGCCAGCAGCTTGGCGGGATTGTCCGGGGAGCTGTTTTTT. Translating it yields CASSLAGLSGELFF. Using reference TRBV7-2 and TRBJ2-2 for the parts outside the CDR3, the full variable domain is GAGVSQSPSNKVTEKGKDVELRCDPISGHTALYWYRQSLGQGLEFLIYFQGNSAPDKSGLPSDRFSAERTGGSVSTLTIQRTQQEDSAVYLCASSLAGLSGELFFGEGSRLTVL.

The genes are TRBV9 and TRBJ2-6; no definite D call. CDR3 size: 15 residues. CDR1 and CDR2 from the germline V gene are SGDLS and YYNGEE. V was trimmed by 2 bases and J by 0 bases, leaving 6 bases between them. CDR3 loop: CASSVPGSGANVLTF. CDR3 sequence (DNA): TGTGCCAGCAGCGTCCCAGGCTCTGGGGCCAACGTCCTGACTTTC.

This clonotype was seen a handful of times. The chain combines TRBV5-1 with TRBJ1-1; a possible D gene is TRBD1 (6 bases). The CDR3 covers 15 residues. CDR1 and CDR2 (germline): SGHRS, YFSETQ. The V end was cut by 2 bases, the J end by 3 bases, with 14 bases between. CDR3 DNA sequence: TGCGCCAGCAGCTTCCCCCAGGGGTCTGACACTGAAGCTTTCTTT. Amino acid sequence: CASSFPQGSDTEAFF.

This chain connects TRBV5-1 to TRBJ1-1, with 9 bases matching TRBD1. With V trimmed by 2 bases and J by 4 bases, 9 bases remained unmatched. CDR3 length equals 16 residues. CDR1 is SGHRS and CDR2 is YFSETQ in the germline V gene. CDR3 DNA sequence: TGCGCCAGCAGCTTAATGACCGGGACAGGGCGCACTGAAGCTTTCTTT. It codes for CASSLMTGTGRTEAFF.

The J gene is TRBJ2-1, the V gene TRBV6-4; a possible D gene is TRBD2 (6 bases). CDR1 and CDR2 from the germline V gene are MRHNA and SNTAGT. V was shortened by 2 bases and J by 10 bases, with 18 bases between the two germline ends. The CDR3 loop spans 15 amino acids. CDR3 protein: CASSDQTSYPLEQFF. CDR3 sequence (DNA): TGTGCCAGCAGTGACCAGACTAGTTACCCTTTGGAGCAGTTCTTC.

J is TRBJ1-4 and V is TRBV3-1; 7 positions match TRBD1. This CDR3 has 17 amino acids. Germline loops: CDR1 LGHDT, CDR2 YNNKEL (reference sequence). The V gene end was trimmed by 7 bases and the J gene end by 4 bases; junction bases not matched to a gene: 15. The CDR3 coding sequence is TGTGCCAGCACCCCGAGTGGAGGGGGCTCCTATAATGAAAAACTGTTTTTT. Translation: CASTPSGGGSYNEKLFF.

This clonotype was recorded a few times. The chain has TRBV12-3 or TRBV12-4 and TRBJ2-2; no definite D call. This CDR3 comprises 16 residues. Trimming took off 5 bases at V and 8 bases at J, with 21 bases between the two ends. The CDR3 is CASSPLGAPPVGELFF. DNA of the CDR3: TGTGCCAGCAGTCCCCTAGGAGCGCCGCCGGTTGGGGAGCTGTTTTTT.

V gene TRBV20-1 combines with J gene TRBJ1-1; D unclear. Trimming left V 4 bases short and J 1 base short, with 10 bases between. Looked up from germline, CDR1 is DFQATT and CDR2 is SNEGSKA (reference sequence). CDR3 length: 13 residues. The CDR3 nucleotides read TGCAGTGCTACCGTTTCGAGGAACACTGAAGCTTTCTTT. This sequence encodes CSATVSRNTEAFF.

This clonotype was detected many times. This chain connects TRBV12-3 or TRBV12-4 to TRBJ2-1; weak D call: TRBD2 (5 bases). Trimming cost V 4 bases and J 10 bases, with 14 bases left between them. The length of the CDR3 is 13 residues. The CDR3 here is CASSSVTGSEQFF. CDR3 in DNA: TGTGCCAGCAGTTCTGTTACGGGATCCGAGCAGTTCTTC.

The J gene is TRBJ2-5, the V gene TRBV9, with TRBD2 identical over 10 bases. CDR1 is SGDLS and CDR2 is YYNGEE in the germline V gene. V was clipped by 7 bases and J by 1 base; unmatched bases: 10. The CDR3 is 16 residues long. The DNA of the CDR3 is TGTGCCAGCTCGATAGCGGGAGGAAACCTCCAAGAGACCCAGTACTTC. It encodes CASSIAGGNLQETQYF.

V gene TRBV5-1 combines with J gene TRBJ2-1; TRBD1 agrees at 10 bases. V shed 6 bases, J shed 6 bases, and the junction held 6 bases outside the gene matches. CDR3 length equals 14 residues. Per the germline V gene, CDR1 is SGHRS and CDR2 is YFSETQ. CDR3 nucleotides: TGCGCCAGCAACCGGGACAGGGGTGGCAATGAGCAGTTCTTC. Its translation is CASNRDRGGNEQFF.

The J gene is TRBJ2-1, the V gene TRBV18, with TRBD1 identical over 9 bases. V trimming: 4 bases; J trimming: 6 bases; junction bases outside the gene matches: 7. This CDR3 is built from 15 residues. Germline V gene sequence: CDR1 KGHSH, CDR2 LQKENI. CDR3 nucleotides: TGTGCCAGCTCACAGTACAGGGGGCAGGGCAATGAGCAGTTCTTC. Residues: CASSQYRGQGNEQFF.

The table lists this clonotype with a few counts. This chain links TRBV5-1 with TRBJ2-1; no firm D call. The CDR3 extends over 14 amino acids. V lost 0 bases to trimming and J lost 5 bases, with 9 bases between them. Germline CDR1 and CDR2: SGHRS and YFSETQ. The CDR3 bases are TGCGCCAGCAGCTTGGCCATCAGCGACAATGAGCAGTTCTTC. It specifies CASSLAISDNEQFF.

The chain couples TRBV29-1 to TRBJ2-1; tentative D call: TRBD2 (6 bases). Between the trimmed V and J ends, which lost 1 base and 4 bases, there was a span of 14 bases. This CDR3 has 15 residues. Germline assignment: CDR1 SQVTM and CDR2 ANQGSEA. CDR3 amino acids: CSVEAPGAGYNEQFF. CDR3 nucleotides: TGCAGCGTTGAAGCCCCCGGGGCGGGGTACAATGAGCAGTTCTTC.

In this sample, this clonotype turned up many times. J is TRBJ2-4 and V is TRBV7-2; TRBD2 matches 8 bases. From germline, CDR1 is SGHTA and CDR2 FQGNSA. J was trimmed by 3 bases and V by 1 base; bases with no gene match: 5. The CDR3 is 16 amino acids. The CDR3 DNA is TGTGCCAGCAGCTTAGGTGTCGGGGGGGGCAAAAACATTCAGTACTTC. As protein: CASSLGVGGGKNIQYF.

This clonotype has ten or more counts. The V call is TRBV29-1, the J call TRBJ2-1, with 8 bases aligning to TRBD2. This CDR3 contains 14 residues. After removal of 1 base from V and 4 bases from J, the junction contained 3 bases not matched to a gene. Germline V gene sequence: CDR1 SQVTM, CDR2 ANQGSEA. The CDR3 DNA reads TGCAGCGTTGAAGTAGCGGGATCTTACAATGAGCAGTTCTTC. This codes for CSVEVAGSYNEQFF.

This rearrangement joins TRBV12-3 or TRBV12-4 to TRBJ1-5; D call uncertain. The CDR3 is 16 residues long. Trimming pared 3 bases from V and 0 bases from J, leaving 12 bases between. Here the CDR3 DNA reads TGTGCCAGCAGTTTTGGACCTCTTTATAGCAATCAGCCCCAGCATTTT. Translation gives CASSFGPLYSNQPQHF.

The chain couples TRBV24-1 to TRBJ2-1; a weak D match, TRBD2 (7 bases). This CDR3 has 17 amino acids. Germline V gives CDR1 KGHDR, CDR2 SFDVKD. V dropped 4 bases and J dropped 5 bases, with 20 bases sitting between them. CDR3 nucleotide sequence: TGTGCCACCAGTGACCCCCTAGGGGGAGGGCCCCACAATGAGCAGTTCTTC. Amino acid sequence: CATSDPLGGGPHNEQFF.

The table lists this clonotype with a count of one. The CDR3 sequence is CASGQGVYNEQFF. For the CDR3, the DNA is TGTGCCAGCGGACAGGGGGTATACAATGAGCAGTTCTTC. The rearrangement uses TRBV2 and TRBJ2-1, with TRBD1 matching over 10 bases. This CDR3 spans 13 amino acids. Unmatched junction bases numbered 2, after V lost 8 bases and J lost 4 bases. Germline loops: CDR1 SNHLY, CDR2 FYNNEI.

This clonotype has at least ten counts. This chain links TRBV5-1 with TRBJ2-7; D call uncertain. Trimming took 0 bases from V and 2 from J, leaving 9 bases between them. The length of the CDR3 is 14 residues. Germline CDR1 reads SGHRS; CDR2 reads YFSETQ. In DNA form, the CDR3 reads TGCGCCAGCAGCTTGGATCTGGGGACCTACGAGCAGTACTTC. Translated: CASSLDLGTYEQYF. Based on the CDR3 plus reference TRBV5-1 and TRBJ2-7, the full variable domain is KAGVTQTPRYLIKTRGQQVTLSCSPISGHRSVSWYQQTPGQGLQFLFEYFSETQRNKGNFPGRFSGRQFSNSRSEMNVSTLELGDSALYLCASSLDLGTYEQYFGPGTRLTVT.

This clonotype was counted ten times or more. The chain combines TRBV5-1 with TRBJ2-7, with 8 bases aligning to TRBD2. This CDR3 has 16 amino acids. Germline V lookup: CDR1 SGHRS, CDR2 YFSETQ. The V and J ends lost 0 bases and 4 bases, in that order; junction bases with no gene match: 9. The CDR3 DNA is TGCGCCAGCAGCTTGGCCCCCAGCGGGAGCGTTTACGAGCAGTACTTC. Amino acids: CASSLAPSGSVYEQYF. The variable domain in full, completed from reference TRBV5-1 and TRBJ2-7, reads KAGVTQTPRYLIKTRGQQVTLSCSPISGHRSVSWYQQTPGQGLQFLFEYFSETQRNKGNFPGRFSGRQFSNSRSEMNVSTLELGDSALYLCASSLAPSGSVYEQYFGPGTRLTVT.

Worth noting for this clonotype: Germline and junction disagree at one end, which may indicate a read error. V and J are TRBV12-3 or TRBV12-4 and TRBJ1-5; a possible D gene is TRBD1 (6 bases). CDR3 size: 15 residues. In DNA form, the CDR3 reads TGTGCCAGCAGCGACGGACAGCTTATCAATCAGACCCAGCATTTT. It translates to CASSDGQLINQTQHF.

This clonotype has more than one count but fewer than ten. The rearrangement joins TRBV7-6 to TRBJ2-1; the match to TRBD1 covers 8 bases. The length of the CDR3 is 14 residues. Germline V gives CDR1 SGHVS, CDR2 FNYEAQ. The ends lost 4 bases at V and 8 bases at J; junction bases unmatched: 7. The CDR3 nucleotides read TGTGCCAGCAGCTCCGTCGACAGGGGCGATGAGCAGTTCTTC. Translated: CASSSVDRGDEQFF. Supplemented by reference TRBV7-6 and TRBJ2-1, the full variable domain reads GAGVSQSPRYKVTKRGQDVALRCDPISGHVSLYWYRQALGQGPEFLTYFNYEAQQDKSGLPNDRFSAERPEGSISTLTIQRTEQRDSAMYRCASSSVDRGDEQFFGPGTRLTVL.